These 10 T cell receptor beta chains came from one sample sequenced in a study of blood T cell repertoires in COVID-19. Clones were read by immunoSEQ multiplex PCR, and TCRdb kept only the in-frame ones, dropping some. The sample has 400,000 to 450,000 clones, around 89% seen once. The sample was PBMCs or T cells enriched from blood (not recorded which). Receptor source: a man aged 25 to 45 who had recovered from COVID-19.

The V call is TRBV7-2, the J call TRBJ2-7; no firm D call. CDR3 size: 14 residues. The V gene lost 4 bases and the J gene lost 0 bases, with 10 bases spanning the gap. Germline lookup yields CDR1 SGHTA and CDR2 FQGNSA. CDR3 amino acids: CASSSMETSYEQYF. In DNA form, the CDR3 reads TGTGCCAGCAGCTCGATGGAGACCTCCTACGAGCAGTACTTC. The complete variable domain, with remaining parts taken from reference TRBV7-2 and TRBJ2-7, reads GAGVSQSPSNKVTEKGKDVELRCDPISGHTALYWYRQSLGQGLEFLIYFQGNSAPDKSGLPSDRFSAERTGGSVSTLTIQRTQQEDSAVYLCASSSMETSYEQYFGPGTRLTVT.

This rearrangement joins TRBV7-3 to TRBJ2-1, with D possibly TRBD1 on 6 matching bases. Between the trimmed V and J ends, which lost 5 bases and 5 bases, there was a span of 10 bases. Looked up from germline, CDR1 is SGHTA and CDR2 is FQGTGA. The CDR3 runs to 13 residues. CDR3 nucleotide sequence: TGTGCCAGCAGCCCGGACAGTCACAATGAGCAGTTCTTC. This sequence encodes CASSPDSHNEQFF.

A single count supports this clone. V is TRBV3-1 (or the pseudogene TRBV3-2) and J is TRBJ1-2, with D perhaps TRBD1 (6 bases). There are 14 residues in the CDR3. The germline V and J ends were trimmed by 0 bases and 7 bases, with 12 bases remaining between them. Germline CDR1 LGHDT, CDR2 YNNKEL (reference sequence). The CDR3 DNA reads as TGTGCCAGCAGCCAAGAACAGGGTGGTGGTGGCTACACCTTC. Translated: CASSQEQGGGGYTF.

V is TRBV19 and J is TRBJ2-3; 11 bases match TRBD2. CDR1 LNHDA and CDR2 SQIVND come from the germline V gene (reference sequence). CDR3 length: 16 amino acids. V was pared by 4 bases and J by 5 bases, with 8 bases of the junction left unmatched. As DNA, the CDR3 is TGTGCCAGTAGTACCACTAGCGGGAGATGGGGAGATACGCAGTATTTT. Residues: CASSTTSGRWGDTQYF.

CDR3 nucleotide sequence: TGCGCCAGCAGCCAAGTTGGACTAGCGGACTCCTACGAGCAGTACTTC. This encodes CASSQVGLADSYEQYF. The V call is TRBV4-1, the J call TRBJ2-7, with TRBD2 matching 10 bases. CDR1 is MGHRA and CDR2 is YSYEKL in the germline V gene. There are 16 residues in the CDR3. Germline trimming cut 1 base from V and 0 bases from J; bases unmatched to any gene: 3.

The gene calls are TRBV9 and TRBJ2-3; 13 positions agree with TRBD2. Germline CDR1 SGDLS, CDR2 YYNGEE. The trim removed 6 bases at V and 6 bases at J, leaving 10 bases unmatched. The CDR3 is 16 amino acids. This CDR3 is CASTPGLAGSADTQYF. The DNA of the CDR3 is TGTGCCAGCACCCCGGGACTAGCGGGATCAGCGGATACGCAGTATTTT.

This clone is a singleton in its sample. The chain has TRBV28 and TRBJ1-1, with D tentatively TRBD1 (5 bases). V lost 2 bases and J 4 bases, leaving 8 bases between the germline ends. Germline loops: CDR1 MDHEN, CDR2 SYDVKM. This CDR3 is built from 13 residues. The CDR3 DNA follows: TGTGCCAGCAGTTTAGCAGGGATCACTGAAGCTTTCTTT. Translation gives CASSLAGITEAFF.

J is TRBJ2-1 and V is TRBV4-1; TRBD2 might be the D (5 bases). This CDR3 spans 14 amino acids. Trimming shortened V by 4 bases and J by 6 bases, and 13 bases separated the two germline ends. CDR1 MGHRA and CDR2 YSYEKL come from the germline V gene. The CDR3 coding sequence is TGCGCCAGCAGCCCCGTAGTGGGGAGCAATGAGCAGTTCTTC. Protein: CASSPVVGSNEQFF.

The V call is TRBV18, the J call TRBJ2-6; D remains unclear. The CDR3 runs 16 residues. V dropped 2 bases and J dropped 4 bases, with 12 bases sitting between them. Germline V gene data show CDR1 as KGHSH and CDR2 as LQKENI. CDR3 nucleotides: TGTGCCAGCTCACCAAATACCCGGTCGGGGGCCAACGTCCTGACTTTC. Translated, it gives CASSPNTRSGANVLTF.

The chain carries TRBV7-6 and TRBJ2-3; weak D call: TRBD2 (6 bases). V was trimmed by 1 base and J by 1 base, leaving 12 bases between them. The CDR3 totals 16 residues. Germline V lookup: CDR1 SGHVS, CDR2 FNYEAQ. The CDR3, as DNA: TGTGCCAGCAGCTTAGTAGCGCCTAGCGGCACAGATACGCAGTATTTT. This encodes CASSLVAPSGTDTQYF. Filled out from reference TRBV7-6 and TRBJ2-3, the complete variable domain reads GAGVSQSPRYKVTKRGQDVALRCDPISGHVSLYWYRQALGQGPEFLTYFNYEAQQDKSGLPNDRFSAERPEGSISTLTIQRTEQRDSAMYRCASSLVAPSGTDTQYFGPGTRLTVL.